These 31 T cell receptor beta chains came from one sample sequenced in a study of cytomegalovirus exposure and HLA in healthy donors. Produced via immunoSEQ multiplex PCR; TCRdb's table is partial and in-frame only. The data contain about 130,000 clones, 89% of them singletons. The sample comprised PBMCs. These receptors were collected from a woman between 18 and 29 years old in good health and CMV-seropositive.

The chain employs TRBV5-4 and TRBJ1-1; 7 positions match TRBD1. V lost 4 bases to trimming and J lost 1 base; unmatched junction nucleotides: 4. This CDR3 is 14 amino acids long. Germline values: CDR1 SGHNT, CDR2 YYREEE (reference sequence). CDR3 bases: TGTGCCAGCAGCCCCTGGGACAGGAACACTGAAGCTTTCTTT. It yields the protein CASSPWDRNTEAFF.

The rearrangement links TRBV6-5 to TRBJ2-3, with 8 bases lining up with TRBD1. CDR3 length: 14 amino acids. Germline V lookup: CDR1 MNHEY, CDR2 SVGAGI. After removal of 6 bases from V and 2 bases from J, the junction contained 4 bases not matched to a gene. The CDR3 spells CASRPGQDTDTQYF. The CDR3, as DNA: TGTGCCAGCAGGCCGGGACAGGACACAGATACGCAGTATTTT.

This chain uses TRBV7-9 with TRBJ1-1; 10 nucleotides line up with TRBD1. Germline-derived CDR1 and CDR2 are SEHNR and FQNEAQ (reference sequence). This CDR3 contains 17 residues. The ends lost 0 bases at V and 11 bases at J; junction bases unmatched: 15. CDR3 sequence: CASSLATGGTGASYAFF. Here the CDR3 DNA reads TGTGCCAGCAGCTTAGCAACCGGCGGGACAGGGGCTTCGTACGCTTTCTTT.

The chain carries TRBV4-1 and TRBJ1-1; possible D gene TRBD1, 5 bases. This CDR3 has 16 residues. Trimming took off 1 base at V and 0 bases at J, with 12 bases between the two ends. Germline V lookup: CDR1 MGHRA, CDR2 YSYEKL. The CDR3: CASSQGGGNMNTEAFF. In DNA, the CDR3 is TGCGCCAGCAGCCAAGGGGGCGGCAACATGAACACTGAAGCTTTCTTT.

J is TRBJ2-6 and V is TRBV5-4; no firm D call. Trimming took off 4 bases at V and 12 bases at J, with 8 bases between the two ends. The germline gives CDR1 SGHNT, CDR2 YYREEE (reference sequence). The CDR3 is made up of 11 amino acids. CDR3 loop: CASSQTGVLTF. In DNA, the CDR3 is TGTGCCAGCAGCCAGACGGGCGTCCTGACTTTC.

The genes are TRBV7-9 and TRBJ1-5; 7 bases are a match to TRBD1. The germline V gene encodes CDR1 SEHNR and CDR2 FQNEAQ (reference sequence). V trimming: 2 bases; J trimming: 4 bases; junction bases outside the gene matches: 5. The CDR3 is 15 residues long. This CDR3 is CASSLTGDLNQPQHF. DNA of the CDR3: TGTGCCAGCAGCTTAACAGGGGACCTGAATCAGCCCCAGCATTTT.

The rearrangement joins TRBV6-5 to TRBJ2-2, with 9 bases identical to TRBD2. Trimming took 7 bases from V and 9 from J; bases not matched to a gene: 12. CDR1 and CDR2 (germline): MNHEY, SVGAGI. This CDR3 is 15 amino acids long. The CDR3 DNA is TGTGCCAGCACCCCCGCCTCGCGGGGGGGGTGGGAGCTGTTTTTT. Protein sequence: CASTPASRGGWELFF.

The chain has TRBV28 and TRBJ2-7; TRBD2 matches at 9 bases. This CDR3 has 18 amino acids. V shed 6 bases, J shed 9 bases, and the junction held 24 bases outside the gene matches. The germline CDR1 and CDR2 sequences are MDHEN and SYDVKM. CDR3 DNA sequence: TGTGCCAGCAGCAGCATTGGGGTTGTAGCGGGGGCCCTTGGGTGGCAGTACTTC. Its protein product is CASSSIGVVAGALGWQYF.

The chain is built from TRBV5-6 and TRBJ2-7; TRBD2 matches at 8 bases. The trim removed 7 bases at V and 1 base at J, leaving 4 bases unmatched. This CDR3 spans 13 amino acids. CDR1 is SGHDT, CDR2 YYEEEE, per germline. The CDR3 region is CASRPGGSYEQYF. The CDR3 nucleotides read TGTGCCAGCCGCCCGGGGGGGTCCTACGAGCAGTACTTC. The full variable domain, with the rest looked up from reference TRBV5-6 and TRBJ2-7, is DAGVTQSPTHLIKTRGQQVTLRCSPKSGHDTVSWYQQALGQGPQFIFQYYEEEERQRGNFPDRFSGHQFPNYSSELNVNALLLGDSALYLCASRPGGSYEQYFGPGTRLTVT.

V usage is TRBV5-6 and J usage is TRBJ1-6, with no clear D. CDR1 and CDR2 (germline): SGHDT, YYEEEE. The CDR3 runs to 13 residues. V lost 2 bases and J 14 bases, leaving 14 bases between the germline ends. The CDR3 coding sequence is TGTGCCAGCAGCTTAGTTGACGCCGACACCCTCCACTTT. Amino acids: CASSLVDADTLHF.

This clone was detected ten times or more. The rearrangement joins TRBV6-6 to TRBJ2-7; D is perhaps TRBD1 (5 bases). The length of the CDR3 is 12 residues. V shed 4 bases and J shed 6 bases, with 10 bases lying between them. Germline assignment: CDR1 MNHNY and CDR2 SVGAGI (reference sequence). The CDR3 bases are TGTGCCAGCAGTTTGCAGGGTTCCGAGCAGTACTTC. As protein: CASSLQGSEQYF.

This chain connects TRBV27 to TRBJ2-2, with D possibly matching TRBD2 (6 bases). Germline V gene sequence: CDR1 MNHEY, CDR2 SMNVEV (reference sequence). Trimming shortened V by 7 bases and J by 7 bases, and 22 bases separated the two germline ends. The CDR3 sequence is 16 residues long. The CDR3 region is CASTYGTPFGGGELFF. The CDR3 DNA is TGTGCCAGCACCTACGGGACTCCCTTTGGCGGCGGGGAGCTGTTTTTT.

This rearrangement joins TRBV7-9 to TRBJ2-2; 7 nucleotides match TRBD1. Germline values: CDR1 SEHNR, CDR2 FQNEAQ (reference sequence). With V trimmed by 5 bases and J by 1 base, 4 bases remained unmatched. The CDR3 covers 15 residues. The CDR3 DNA is TGTGCCAGCAGCCTCCGACAGGGGAACACCGGGGAGCTGTTTTTT. Translation gives CASSLRQGNTGELFF.

This clone was counted once. This rearrangement joins TRBV27 to TRBJ2-7; D might be TRBD1 (6 bases). Looked up from germline, CDR1 is MNHEY and CDR2 is SMNVEV (reference sequence). The CDR3 sequence is 15 residues long. Trimming pared 6 bases from V and 2 bases from J, leaving 17 bases between. The CDR3 protein is CASSWGVGATYEQYF. The CDR3 coding sequence is TGTGCCAGCAGCTGGGGTGTGGGGGCAACCTACGAGCAGTACTTC.

The V call is TRBV6-5, the J call TRBJ2-5; a possible D gene is TRBD1 (5 bases). This CDR3 spans 11 amino acids. Germline loops: CDR1 MNHEY, CDR2 SVGAGI. V lost 7 bases and J 11 bases, leaving 14 bases between the germline ends. CDR3 protein: CASTLGAVQYF. For the CDR3, the DNA is TGTGCCAGCACCCTAGGGGCGGTGCAGTACTTC.

The chain joins TRBV9 to TRBJ1-1; the match to TRBD1 covers 8 bases. V lost 3 bases, J lost 4 bases, and 5 bases stayed unmatched. This CDR3 has 14 residues. Germline values: CDR1 SGDLS, CDR2 YYNGEE. CDR3 nucleotides: TGTGCCAGCAGCGGTAGACAGGGGAGCACTGAAGCTTTCTTT. It yields the protein CASSGRQGSTEAFF.

V usage is TRBV9 and J usage is TRBJ2-7; D gene ambiguous. Trimming removed 0 bases from V and 2 bases from J, with 9 bases in between. The CDR3 consists of 14 residues. Germline V CDR1 and CDR2: SGDLS, YYNGEE. CDR3 sequence (DNA): TGTGCCAGCAGCGTAGATTTTGGGCCCTACGAGCAGTACTTC. Amino acid sequence: CASSVDFGPYEQYF. Based on the CDR3 plus reference TRBV9 and TRBJ2-7, the full variable domain is DSGVTQTPKHLITATGQRVTLRCSPRSGDLSVYWYQQSLDQGLQFLIQYYNGEERAKGNILERFSAQQFPDLHSELNLSSLELGDSALYFCASSVDFGPYEQYFGPGTRLTVT.

CDR3 region: CASSPYDRVTSTDTQYF. CDR3 coding DNA: TGTGCCAGCTCACCCTATGACAGGGTAACAAGCACAGATACGCAGTATTTT. V usage is TRBV18 and J usage is TRBJ2-3, with 7 nucleotides matching TRBD1. CDR1 is KGHSH and CDR2 is LQKENI in the germline V gene. The J segment lost 0 bases and the V segment lost 3 bases, leaving 9 bases of the junction unmatched. The CDR3 runs to 17 residues.

The rearrangement links TRBV18 to TRBJ2-2; 7 nucleotides agree with TRBD2. J gave up 0 bases and V 6 bases, and 7 bases lay outside the gene matches. This CDR3 comprises 16 residues. CDR1 is KGHSH, CDR2 LQKENI, per germline. Here the CDR3 DNA reads TGTGCCAGCTCCGGTAAGCGGGGATCGAACACCGGGGAGCTGTTTTTT. It codes for CASSGKRGSNTGELFF.

The chain recombines TRBV7-2 with TRBJ1-4, with D perhaps matching TRBD1 (6 bases). The ends were cut back, 1 base at V and 8 bases at J, with 8 bases in the middle. Germline CDR1 and CDR2: SGHTA and FQGNSA. CDR3 size: 13 residues. CDR3 sequence (DNA): TGTGCCAGCAGCTTAGACAGGGACGAAAAACTGTTTTTT. Residues: CASSLDRDEKLFF.

This sequence joins TRBV6-5 and TRBJ2-7; 9 nucleotides agree with TRBD1. The CDR3 consists of 15 residues. The V and J ends lost 1 base and 5 bases, in that order; junction bases with no gene match: 6. CDR1 MNHEY and CDR2 SVGAGI come from the germline V gene. Written as DNA, the CDR3 is TGTGCCAGCAGTTACTGGGTTACAGGGGGCGACGAGCAGTACTTC. It yields the protein CASSYWVTGGDEQYF.

V gene TRBV7-9 combines with J gene TRBJ2-2, with D possibly matching TRBD1 (5 bases). CDR1 and CDR2 (germline): SEHNR, FQNEAQ (reference sequence). V lost 5 bases, J lost 3 bases, and 7 bases lay in between. This CDR3 contains 13 residues. CDR3 protein: CASSPGYTGELFF. The CDR3 region has the DNA TGTGCCAGCAGCCCAGGGTACACCGGGGAGCTGTTTTTT. The variable domain in full, completed from reference TRBV7-9 and TRBJ2-2, reads DTGVSQNPRHKITKRGQNVTFRCDPISEHNRLYWYRQTLGQGPEFLTYFQNEAQLEKSRLLSDRFSAERPKGSFSTLEIQRTEQGDSAMYLCASSPGYTGELFFGEGSRLTVL.

The chain employs TRBV14 and TRBJ2-1; the D is unclear. Per germline, CDR1 SGHDN and CDR2 FVKESK. The V end lost 1 base, the J end lost 7 bases, and 17 bases lay between the germline ends. The CDR3 is made up of 16 amino acids. The CDR3, as DNA: TGTGCCAGCAGCCAAGTAAGGCTTCGATACGGGAATGAGCAGTTCTTC. Amino acids: CASSQVRLRYGNEQFF.

This sequence joins TRBV5-1 and TRBJ2-4; 11 nucleotides line up with TRBD2. The CDR3 covers 14 residues. With 2 bases clipped from V and 7 bases from J, the junction kept 2 bases outside the gene matches. Germline assignment: CDR1 SGHRS and CDR2 YFSETQ. CDR3 in DNA: TGCGCCAGCAGCTTACTAGCGGGGGAGAACATTCAGTACTTC. It specifies CASSLLAGENIQYF.

This sequence joins TRBV19 and TRBJ2-1; tentatively, D is TRBD2 (8 bases). The V gene's germline CDR1 is LNHDA and CDR2 SQIVND (reference sequence). Trimming stripped 3 bases from V and 7 bases from J, with 16 bases between. CDR3 length: 15 amino acids. The chain's CDR3 is CASSISGAGGNEQFF. DNA of the CDR3: TGTGCCAGTAGTATTAGCGGGGCAGGGGGGAATGAGCAGTTCTTC.

This clone was observed a single time. J is TRBJ2-2 and V is TRBV7-9; 8 bases fit TRBD1. There are 14 residues in the CDR3. V was clipped by 6 bases and J by 8 bases; unmatched bases: 8. Germline V gives CDR1 SEHNR, CDR2 FQNEAQ (reference sequence). The CDR3 here is CASSKQTGVGELFF. The CDR3 DNA sequence: TGTGCCAGCAGTAAACAGACAGGGGTAGGGGAGCTGTTTTTT.

This chain connects TRBV7-8 to TRBJ2-3; 13 bases are shared with TRBD2. The CDR3 length is 18 residues. The trim removed 1 base at V and 2 bases at J, leaving 6 bases unmatched. CDR1 is SGHVS, CDR2 FQNEAQ, per germline. CDR3 protein: CASSLETSGGPSTDTQYF. CDR3 coding DNA: TGTGCCAGCAGCTTAGAGACTAGCGGGGGGCCTTCCACAGATACGCAGTATTTT.

V and J are TRBV7-2 and TRBJ1-6; TRBD1 agrees at 7 bases. From germline, CDR1 is SGHTA and CDR2 FQGNSA. This CDR3 contains 14 residues. Trimming took 5 bases from V and 14 from J; bases not matched to a gene: 12. This CDR3 reads CASSAGQRRESLHF. DNA of the CDR3: TGTGCCAGCAGCGCGGGACAGCGCCGGGAGTCCCTCCACTTT.

This clone was counted once. The rearrangement joins TRBV4-1 to TRBJ1-1; the D is unclear. The V and J ends lost 1 base and 0 bases respectively, with 12 bases between them. The CDR3 is 16 residues long. Germline V CDR1 and CDR2: MGHRA, YSYEKL. CDR3 in DNA: TGCGCCAGCAGCCAAGGTTGGGAGTCAATGAACACTGAAGCTTTCTTT. Translation: CASSQGWESMNTEAFF.

The DNA for the CDR3 is TGTGCCAGCAGTCGAAAGCGGACAGGGAACACCGGGGAGCTGTTTTTT. Translation gives CASSRKRTGNTGELFF. The J gene is TRBJ2-2, the V gene TRBV11-3, with 7 positions matching TRBD1. V was clipped by 6 bases and J by 1 base; unmatched bases: 8. Per germline, CDR1 SGHNT and CDR2 YENEEA. The CDR3 spans 16 residues. Full variable domain (outside the CDR3, taken from reference TRBV11-3 and TRBJ2-2): EAGVVQSPRYKIIEKKQPVAFWCNPISGHNTLYWYLQNLGQGPELLIRYENEEAVDDSQLPKDRFSAERLKGVDSTLKIQPAELGDSAVYLCASSRKRTGNTGELFFGEGSRLTVL.

This clone was picked up a small number of times. V and J are TRBV19 and TRBJ1-2, with 9 nucleotides matching TRBD1. J was trimmed by 4 bases and V by 5 bases; bases with no gene match: 5. Germline assignment: CDR1 LNHDA and CDR2 SQIVND (reference sequence). This CDR3 spans 14 amino acids. CDR3 region: CASSLRDRVYGYTF. DNA for the CDR3: TGTGCCAGTAGTCTTAGGGACAGGGTCTATGGCTACACCTTC.